This T cell receptor beta chain derives from a study of CD8+ T cells in alopecia areata. The authors extracted RNA and reverse transcribed it into cDNA as the sequencing template. Assay: immunoSEQ multiplex PCR; the TCRdb copy retains only in-frame clones and omits some. Seen here are approximately 59,000 clones, around half observed once, and the top ten hold about a sixth. Trimming left V 6 bases short and J 5 bases short, with 2 bases between. This CDR3 is 10 amino acids long. CDR1 WSHSY and CDR2 SAAADI come from the germline V gene. The chain uses TRBV10-2 and TRBJ2-1; no definite D call. The source material was CD8+ T cells sorted from blood, sampled at week 0. The clonotype originates from a human donor with alopecia areata. The CDR3 DNA follows: TGCGCCAGCAGAGACAATGAGCAGTTCTTC. Translating gives CASRDNEQFF.